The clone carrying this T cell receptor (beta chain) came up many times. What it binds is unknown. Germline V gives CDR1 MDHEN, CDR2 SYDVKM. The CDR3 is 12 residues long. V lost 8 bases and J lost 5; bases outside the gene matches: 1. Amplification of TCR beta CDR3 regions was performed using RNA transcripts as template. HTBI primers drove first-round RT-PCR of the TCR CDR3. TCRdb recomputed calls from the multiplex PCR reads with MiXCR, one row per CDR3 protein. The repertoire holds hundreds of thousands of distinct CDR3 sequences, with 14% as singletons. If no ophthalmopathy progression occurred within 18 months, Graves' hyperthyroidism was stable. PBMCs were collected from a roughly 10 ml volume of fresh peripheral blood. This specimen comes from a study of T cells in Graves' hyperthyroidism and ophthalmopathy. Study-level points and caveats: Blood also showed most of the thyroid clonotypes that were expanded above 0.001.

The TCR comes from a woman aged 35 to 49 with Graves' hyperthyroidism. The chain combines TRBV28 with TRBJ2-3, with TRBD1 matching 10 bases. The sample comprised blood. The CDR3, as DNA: TGTGCCAGCGGGACAGGGGAAGATACGCAGTATTTT. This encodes CASGTGEDTQYF.